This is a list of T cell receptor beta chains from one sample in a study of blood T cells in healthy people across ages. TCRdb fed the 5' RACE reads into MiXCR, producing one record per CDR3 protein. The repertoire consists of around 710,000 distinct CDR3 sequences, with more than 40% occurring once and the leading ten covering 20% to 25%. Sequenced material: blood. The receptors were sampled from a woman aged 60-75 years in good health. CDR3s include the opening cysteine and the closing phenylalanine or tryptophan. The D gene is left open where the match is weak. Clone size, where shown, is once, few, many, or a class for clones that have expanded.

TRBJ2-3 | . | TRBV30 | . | CAWSVRRTQGVGTDTQYF | TGTGCCTGGAGTGTCCGCCGAACGCAGGGCGTCGGCACAGATACGCAGTATTTT
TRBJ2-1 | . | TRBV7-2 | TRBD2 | CASSSSSGAYNEQFF | TGTGCCAGCAGCTCTTCTAGCGGGGCCTACAATGAGCAGTTCTTC
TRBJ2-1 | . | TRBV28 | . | CASSLPTTYNEQFF | TGTGCCAGCAGTTTACCAACTACTTACAATGAGCAGTTCTTC
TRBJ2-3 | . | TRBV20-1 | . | CSAPPLTDTQYF | TGCAGTGCCCCCCCCCTAACAGATACGCAGTATTTT
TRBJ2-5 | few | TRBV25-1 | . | CASSEIRDQETQYF | TGTGCCAGCAGTGAAATCAGGGACCAAGAGACCCAGTACTTC
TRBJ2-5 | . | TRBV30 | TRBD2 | CAWSRTSGEKQYF | TGTGCCTGGAGTCGTACTAGCGGGGAGAAGCAGTACTTC
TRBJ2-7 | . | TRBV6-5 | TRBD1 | CASSPGMTGTSYEQYF | TGTGCCAGCAGCCCCGGTATGACAGGGACCTCCTACGAGCAGTACTTC
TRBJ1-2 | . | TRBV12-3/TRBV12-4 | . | CASRTQGVDGYIF | TGTGCCAGCAGGACACAGGGTGTGGATGGCTACATCTTC
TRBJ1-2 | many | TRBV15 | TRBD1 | CATSANPLPGQSYGYTF | TGTGCCACCAGCGCGAATCCATTACCGGGACAGAGTTATGGCTACACCTTC
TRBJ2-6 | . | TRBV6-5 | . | CASSYRSAGANVLTF | TGTGCCAGCAGTTACCGGTCAGCTGGGGCCAACGTCCTGACTTTC
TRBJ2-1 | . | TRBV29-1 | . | CSVGVGVPFF | TGCAGCGTTGGGGTAGGGGTCCCGTTCTTC
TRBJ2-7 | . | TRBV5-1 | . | CASSVELGYEQYF | TGCGCCAGCAGCGTGGAATTGGGCTACGAGCAGTACTTC
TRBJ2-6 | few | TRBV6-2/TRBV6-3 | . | CASTYKDSGANVLTF | TGTGCCAGCACCTACAAAGACTCTGGGGCCAACGTCCTGACTTTC
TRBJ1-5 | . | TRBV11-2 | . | CASSLDRDPNQPQHF | TGTGCCAGCAGCTTAGACCGGGACCCTAATCAGCCCCAGCATTTT
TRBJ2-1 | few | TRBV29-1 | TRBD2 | CSAWGASGSGHNEQFF | TGCAGCGCTTGGGGGGCTAGCGGGAGTGGGCACAATGAGCAGTTCTTC
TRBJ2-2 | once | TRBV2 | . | CASRIGGTNTGELFF | TGTGCCAGCCGGATCGGCGGGACAAACACCGGGGAGCTGTTTTTT
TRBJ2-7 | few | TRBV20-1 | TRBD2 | CSARDPMTSGEQYF | TGCAGTGCTAGAGATCCAATGACTAGCGGCGAGCAGTACTTC
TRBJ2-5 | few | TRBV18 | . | CASSPGLRQETQYF | TGTGCCAGCTCACCGGGACTCCGCCAAGAGACCCAGTACTTC
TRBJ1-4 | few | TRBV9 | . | CASSASRQHEKLFF | TGTGCCAGCAGCGCCAGCAGACAGCATGAAAAACTGTTTTTT
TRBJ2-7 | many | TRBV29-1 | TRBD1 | CSVATGTGYHEQYF | TGCAGCGTCGCTACCGGGACAGGGTACCACGAGCAGTACTTC
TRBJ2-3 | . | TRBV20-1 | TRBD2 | CSASDPRSGGTDTQYF | TGCAGTGCTAGTGACCCCCGGAGCGGGGGCACAGATACGCAGTATTTT
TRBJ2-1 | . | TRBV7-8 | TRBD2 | CASSFRSSGSYNEQFF | TGTGCCAGCAGCTTCCGGTCTAGCGGGTCCTACAATGAGCAGTTCTTC
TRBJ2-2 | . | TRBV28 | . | CASSSPSVNTGELFF | TGTGCCAGCAGTTCGCCTAGCGTGAACACCGGGGAGCTGTTTTTT
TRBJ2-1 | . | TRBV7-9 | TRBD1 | CASSPVGQPNEQFF | TGTGCCAGCAGCCCAGTGGGACAGCCTAATGAGCAGTTCTTC
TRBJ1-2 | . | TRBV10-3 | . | CAISGGTVYGYTF | TGTGCCATCAGTGGGGGGACGGTCTATGGCTACACCTTC
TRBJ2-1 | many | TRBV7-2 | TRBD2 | CASTRTSPPNEQFF | TGTGCCAGCACACGGACTAGCCCCCCGAATGAGCAGTTCTTC
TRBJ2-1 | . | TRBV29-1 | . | CSGRGVEQYNEQFF | TGCAGCGGTAGGGGTGTAGAACAATACAATGAGCAGTTCTTC
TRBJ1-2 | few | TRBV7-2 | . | CASSLDQGGSGYTF | TGTGCCAGCAGCTTAGATCAGGGAGGGAGTGGCTACACCTTC
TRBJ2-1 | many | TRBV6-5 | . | CASRPPGPYNEQFF | TGTGCCAGCAGGCCCCCGGGACCCTACAATGAGCAGTTCTTC
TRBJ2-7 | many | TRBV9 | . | CASSPTTGRSSYEQYF | TGTGCCAGCAGCCCAACGACGGGCAGGAGCTCCTACGAGCAGTACTTC
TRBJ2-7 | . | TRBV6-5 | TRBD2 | CASSSLAGAQYEQYF | TGTGCCAGCAGTTCCTTAGCGGGAGCACAGTACGAGCAGTACTTC
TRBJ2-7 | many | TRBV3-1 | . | CASSQGSYEQYF | TGTGCCAGCAGCCAGGGAAGTTACGAGCAGTACTTC
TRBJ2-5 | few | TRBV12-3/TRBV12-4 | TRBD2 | CASRSSDGGAPKETQYF | TGTGCCAGCAGGTCGAGTGACGGGGGGGCCCCGAAAGAGACCCAGTACTTC
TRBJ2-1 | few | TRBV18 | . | CASSPRANEQFF | TGTGCCAGCTCACCTAGGGCAAATGAGCAGTTCTTC
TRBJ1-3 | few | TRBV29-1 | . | CSVVRAGSGNTIYF | TGCAGCGTTGTTAGGGCAGGATCCGGAAACACCATATATTTT
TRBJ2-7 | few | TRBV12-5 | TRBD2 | CASGFAGGSYEQYF | TGTGCTAGTGGGTTCGCGGGGGGATCCTACGAGCAGTACTTC
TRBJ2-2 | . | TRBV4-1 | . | CASSQEGRELFF | TGCGCCAGCAGCCAAGAGGGAAGGGAGCTGTTTTTT
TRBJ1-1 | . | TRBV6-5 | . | CASSFGTTPNTEAFF | TGTGCCAGCAGTTTCGGGACAACACCCAACACTGAAGCTTTCTTT
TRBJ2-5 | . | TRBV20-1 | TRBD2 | CSAAPSTGGAISETQYF | TGCAGTGCTGCCCCGAGCACGGGGGGGGCCATATCAGAGACCCAGTACTTC
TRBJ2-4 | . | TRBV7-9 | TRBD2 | CSSSLGYSGSKNIQYF | TGTTCCAGCAGCTTAGGGTACAGCGGGAGTAAAAACATTCAGTACTTC
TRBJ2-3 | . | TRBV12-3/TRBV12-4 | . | CASRPDGGVDTQYF | TGTGCCAGCAGGCCCGATGGAGGGGTAGATACGCAGTATTTT
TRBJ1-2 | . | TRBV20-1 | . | CSASRVDSLNYGYTF | TGCAGTGCTAGCCGAGTTGACAGCCTAAACTATGGCTACACCTTC
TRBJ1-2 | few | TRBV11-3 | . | CASSSGPMDGYTF | TGTGCCAGCAGCTCGGGCCCCATGGACGGCTACACCTTC
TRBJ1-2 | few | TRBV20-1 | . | CSAPRGGSADYGYTF | TGCAGTGCTCCCCGGGGGGGGTCAGCGGACTATGGCTACACCTTC
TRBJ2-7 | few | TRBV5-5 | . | CASSLTWDISYEQYF | TGTGCCAGCAGTCTGACGTGGGACATCTCCTACGAGCAGTACTTC
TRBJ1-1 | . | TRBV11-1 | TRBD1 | CASSFPGQGTEAFF | TGTGCCAGCAGCTTTCCGGGACAGGGGACTGAAGCTTTCTTT
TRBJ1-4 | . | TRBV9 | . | CASSVDVQPNEKLFF | TGTGCCAGCAGCGTAGATGTACAGCCTAATGAAAAACTGTTTTTT